This is a list of T cell receptor beta chains from one sample in a study of T-cell reconstitution after alpha-beta-depleted transplantation in children. From the PCR reads, TCRdb called clonotypes with MiXCR, one entry per CDR3 protein. The table records over 100,000 distinct CDR3 sequences, roughly 7.1% of them present only once. The input for sequencing was PBMCs, taken before TCRalphabeta/CD19-depleted stem cell transplant. These receptors were taken from a boy aged 2 to 10 with acute lymphoblastic leukemia, due to receive a stem cell transplant. Each CDR3 is given with its conserved first and last residue. Fields, in order: clone size, J gene, V gene, D gene, CDR3 DNA, CDR3 protein. D genes are given only for firm matches. Clone size is shown for a subset of rows, as once, few, many or a class of expanded clone.

size: NA
J: TRBJ2-1
V: TRBV27
D: NA
DNA: TGTGCCAGCAGCGGGGCCCAACGGCCTTCTGACGAGCAGTTCTTC
CDR3: CASSGAQRPSDEQFF

size: NA
J: TRBJ2-1
V: TRBV3-1
D: NA
DNA: TGTGCCAGCAGCCATTACAATTCAGGGGCCAATGAGCAGTTCTTC
CDR3: CASSHYNSGANEQFF

size: many
J: TRBJ2-3
V: TRBV28
D: TRBD1
DNA: TGTGCCAGCAGTTTACTAACAGGGGGCACAGATACGCAGTATTTT
CDR3: CASSLLTGGTDTQYF

size: few
J: TRBJ2-3
V: TRBV5-1
D: NA
DNA: TGCGCCAGCAGCTTGGGGGGGGACAGTTACGCAGATACGCAGTATTTT
CDR3: CASSLGGDSYADTQYF

size: few
J: TRBJ1-4
V: TRBV5-5
D: TRBD1
DNA: TGTGCCAGCAGTCTCGACAGGGGGCATGAAAAACTGTTTTTT
CDR3: CASSLDRGHEKLFF

size: many
J: TRBJ2-1
V: TRBV2
D: NA
DNA: TGTGCCAGCAGTCAACTAGTGGAAACCTCGGCCGGGTTCTTC
CDR3: CASSQLVETSAGFF

size: few
J: TRBJ2-2
V: TRBV4-3
D: TRBD2
DNA: TGCGCCAGCAGTTACAGCGCGGGGGACAACACCGGGGAGCTGTTTTTT
CDR3: CASSYSAGDNTGELFF

size: many
J: TRBJ2-1
V: TRBV20-1
D: TRBD2
DNA: TGCAGCGCCAGACTAGCGGGGCAATCCTACAATGAGCAGTTCTTC
CDR3: CSARLAGQSYNEQFF

size: few
J: TRBJ2-1
V: TRBV6-2/TRBV6-3
D: NA
DNA: TGTGCCAGCAGCAAGGACGAGAACAATGAGCAGTTCTTC
CDR3: CASSKDENNEQFF

size: NA
J: TRBJ1-5
V: TRBV6-2/TRBV6-3
D: NA
DNA: TGTGCCAGCAGTACCCCGCTCTGGGGGGACAATCAGCCCCAGCATTTT
CDR3: CASSTPLWGDNQPQHF

size: few
J: TRBJ1-1
V: TRBV7-4
D: NA
DNA: TGTGCCAGCAGCTTAGGCGGGATCGCTGAAGCTTTCTTT
CDR3: CASSLGGIAEAFF

size: many
J: TRBJ2-3
V: TRBV10-3
D: NA
DNA: TGTGCCATCAGTGGAAGGACCCCATTCGGAGATACGCAGTATTTT
CDR3: CAISGRTPFGDTQYF

size: many
J: TRBJ2-2
V: TRBV4-2
D: NA
DNA: TGTGCCAGCAGCCATCGCCCGCAACCCGGGGAGCTGTTTTTT
CDR3: CASSHRPQPGELFF

size: few
J: TRBJ2-2
V: TRBV5-1
D: TRBD1
DNA: TGCGCCAGCAGCTTGCGAGGGGGCGCCACCGGGGAGCTGTTTTTT
CDR3: CASSLRGGATGELFF

size: many
J: TRBJ2-2
V: TRBV10-3
D: NA
DNA: TGTGCCATCAGTGAGTCAGGAAGAACGAACACCGGGGAGCTGTTTTTT
CDR3: CAISESGRTNTGELFF

size: few
J: TRBJ2-7
V: TRBV27
D: NA
DNA: TGTGCCAGCAGTCGGGGCGGCCCTGCCTACGAGCAGTACTTC
CDR3: CASSRGGPAYEQYF

size: many
J: TRBJ1-5
V: TRBV7-8
D: NA
DNA: TGTGCCAGCAGCCCCGTCTTGGGCACCCATAGCAATCAGCCCCAGCATTTT
CDR3: CASSPVLGTHSNQPQHF

size: few
J: TRBJ2-7
V: TRBV7-3
D: TRBD2
DNA: TGTGCCAGCAGCTTAGGACTAGCGGGGGCCTACGAGCAGTACTTC
CDR3: CASSLGLAGAYEQYF